This TCR beta chain was identified during a study of PD-L1 blockade in urothelial cancer. Time point given: peripheral blood 6 weeks after treatment start. Some clones are missing from TCRdb's copy, which holds only in-frame ones; the method was immunoSEQ multiplex PCR. Of about 36,000 clones in the sample, around 84% were seen once. Germline V gives CDR1 LNHDA, CDR2 SQIVND (reference sequence). The CDR3 extends over 18 amino acids. Trimming removed 6 bases from V and 8 bases from J; junction bases left unmatched: 17. Sequencing used PBMCs, obtained around atezolizumab (anti-PD-L1) treatment. The clonotype comes from a man aged 35 to 55 with urothelial cancer. The genes are TRBV19 and TRBJ2-3; TRBD2 aligns across 13 bases. The DNA for the CDR3 is TGTGCCAGTAGCTCCCCTAATCCGGGACTAGCGGGATCGACTACGCAGTATTTT. Translated: CASSSPNPGLAGSTTQYF.